Included here is one T cell receptor beta chain sequence, with context. The sample belongs to a study of T cell changes during pregnancy in multiple sclerosis. Clones were sequenced by immunoSEQ multiplex PCR, and TCRdb holds only the in-frame ones, with some missing. Counted here are 78,000 or so clones, 90% to 95% occurring once; the ten biggest clones make up about 0.42%. The length of the CDR3 is 15 residues. Germline CDR1 reads SGHAT; CDR2 reads FQNNGV. The V and J ends lost 2 bases and 2 bases, in that order; junction bases with no gene match: 3. The sequence was collected from a female donor with multiple sclerosis, enrolled in a pregnancy study. Sequences were derived from CD4+ T cells from peripheral blood mononuclear cells, sampled before pregnancy. V usage is TRBV11-2 and J usage is TRBJ2-7; 10 nucleotides line up with TRBD1. CDR3 protein: CASSLSGTGAYEQYF. Written as DNA, the CDR3 is TGTGCCAGCAGCTTAAGCGGGACAGGGGCCTACGAGCAGTACTTC.